The entry below describes one T cell receptor beta chain. The data stem from a study of blood T cell repertoires in COVID-19. Study-level background: Samples representing acute and convalescent COVID-19 were sourced from the United States, Italy and Spain.

Source study methods: From reference gene primer amplification, estimates of nucleated cell counts were derived. Using immunoSEQ multiplex PCR, the repertoire was profiled, and TCRdb retains in-frame clones only, with some absent. V, J and clone size are those of that table, while D and trimming were read from the DNA. Of more than 300,000 clones in the sample, roughly 85% are singletons; the top ten hold 5.5% to 7%. The sample was PBMCs or T cells enriched from blood (not recorded which). The receptor comes from a woman under 40 who had recovered from COVID-19.

The CDR3 sequence is CASRPGTTVFEAFF. The DNA of the CDR3 is TGTGCCAGCAGACCCGGGACAACGGTCTTTGAAGCTTTCTTT. The chain recombines TRBV6-5 with TRBJ1-1; D is possibly TRBD1 (6 bases). Deletions cut 6 bases from V and 7 bases from J, with 18 bases between. This CDR3 comprises 14 residues. Germline CDR1 is MNHEY and CDR2 is SVGAGI.